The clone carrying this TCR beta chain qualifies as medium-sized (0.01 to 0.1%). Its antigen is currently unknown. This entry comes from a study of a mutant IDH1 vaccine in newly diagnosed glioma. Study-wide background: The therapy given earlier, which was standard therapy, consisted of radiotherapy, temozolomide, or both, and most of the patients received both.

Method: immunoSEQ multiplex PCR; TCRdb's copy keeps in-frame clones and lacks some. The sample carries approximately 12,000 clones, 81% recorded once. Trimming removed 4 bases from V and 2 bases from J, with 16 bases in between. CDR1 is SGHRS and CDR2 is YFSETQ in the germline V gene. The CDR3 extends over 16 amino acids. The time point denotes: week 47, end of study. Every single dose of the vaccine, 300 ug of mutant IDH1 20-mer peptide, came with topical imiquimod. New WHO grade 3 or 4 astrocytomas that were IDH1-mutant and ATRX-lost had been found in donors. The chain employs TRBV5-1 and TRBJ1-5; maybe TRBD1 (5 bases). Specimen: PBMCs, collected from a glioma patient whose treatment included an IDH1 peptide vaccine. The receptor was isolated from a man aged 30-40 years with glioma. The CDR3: CASSPGHGDRNQPQHF. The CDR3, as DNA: TGCGCCAGCAGCCCCGGACACGGGGATCGCAATCAGCCCCAGCATTTT.